This entry lists 32 T cell receptor beta chains sequenced from one sample in a study of human thymus T cells. Libraries were prepared by immunoSEQ multiplex PCR; TCRdb keeps only in-frame clonotypes and omits some of them. The sample has some 44,000 clones; approximately 95% are singletons. The sample comprised blood. The receptors here all came from a girl less than two years old with a congenital heart defect but otherwise immunologically healthy.

A single count supports this clone. The chain uses TRBV18 and TRBJ2-1, with a weak D call TRBD2 (5 bases). This CDR3 has 16 amino acids. Germline lookup yields CDR1 KGHSH and CDR2 LQKENI. Trimming took off 3 bases at V and 4 bases at J, with 16 bases between the two ends. The CDR3 loop is CASSPREPLPYNEQFF. CDR3 coding DNA: TGTGCCAGCTCACCGAGGGAGCCACTGCCTTACAATGAGCAGTTCTTC.

The chain joins TRBV19 to TRBJ2-7; no reliable D call. Germline CDR1 reads LNHDA; CDR2 reads SQIVND (reference sequence). The CDR3 totals 13 residues. V lost 1 base, J lost 2 bases, and 6 bases lay in between. This CDR3 reads CASSIAPAYEQYF. The DNA for the CDR3 is TGTGCCAGTAGTATAGCTCCAGCCTACGAGCAGTACTTC.

The chain employs TRBV9 and TRBJ2-7; 7 nucleotides line up with TRBD1. The V and J ends lost 4 bases and 2 bases, in that order; junction bases with no gene match: 9. Germline V CDR1 and CDR2: SGDLS, YYNGEE. The CDR3 has 15 amino acids. As DNA, the CDR3 is TGTGCCAGCAGCCTCGACAGGGAAGGGACCTACGAGCAGTACTTC. Translating it yields CASSLDREGTYEQYF.

This chain connects TRBV11-2 to TRBJ2-2; D remains ambiguous. Germline assignment: CDR1 SGHAT and CDR2 FQNNGV. Deletions cut 8 bases from V and 6 bases from J, with 10 bases between. The CDR3 covers 12 residues. The CDR3 nucleotides are TGTGCCAGCCTAATTAACCCCGGGGAGCTGTTTTTT. Protein sequence: CASLINPGELFF.

V gene TRBV2 combines with J gene TRBJ2-1; 8 bases are a match to TRBD2. V gave up 2 bases and J gave up 4 bases; unmatched junction bases: 7. Germline CDR1 is SNHLY and CDR2 is FYNNEI. CDR3 length equals 16 residues. CDR3 sequence (DNA): TGTGCCAGCAGTGAACACGGGAGGGCCGCGTACAATGAGCAGTTCTTC. It yields the protein CASSEHGRAAYNEQFF. Looking up the rest from reference TRBV2 and TRBJ2-1 gives the full variable domain: EPEVTQTPSHQVTQMGQEVILRCVPISNHLYFYWYRQILGQKVEFLVSFYNNEISEKSEIFDDQFSVERPDGSNFTLKIRSTKLEDSAMYFCASSEHGRAAYNEQFFGPGTRLTVL.

The genes are TRBV4-1 and TRBJ2-5; either TRBD1 or TRBD2 may fit D (6 bases each). With the DNA end fitting TRBJ2-7 better, the J assignment may be wrong. CDR1 is MGHRA, CDR2 YSYEKL, per germline. The CDR3 contains 17 residues. CDR3 nucleotides: TGCGCCAGCAGCCAAGTGGAGGGTAGGGGGTCATCCTACGAGCAGTACTTC. Translated: CASSQVEGRGSSYEQYF.

Turning to this clone: The sample carries other DNA sequences with the same CDR3. This rearrangement joins TRBV2 to TRBJ1-5, with no clear D. V dropped 1 base and J dropped 6 bases, with 4 bases sitting between them. The length of the CDR3 is 12 residues. Germline CDR1 SNHLY, CDR2 FYNNEI. The CDR3 here is CASSEEAQPQHF. CDR3 nucleotide sequence: TGTGCCAGCAGTGAAGAGGCTCAGCCCCAGCATTTT.

This chain links TRBV6-5 with TRBJ2-1; 8 nucleotides line up with TRBD2. Germline-derived CDR1 and CDR2 are MNHEY and SVGAGI. There are 16 residues in the CDR3. The J segment lost 6 bases and the V segment lost 4 bases, leaving 11 bases of the junction unmatched. This chain's CDR3 is CASSLRPAGAINEQFF. The CDR3 DNA reads TGTGCCAGCAGTTTACGCCCAGCGGGAGCCATCAATGAGCAGTTCTTC.

The rearrangement links TRBV27 to TRBJ1-2; tentatively, D is TRBD1 (5 bases). Germline values: CDR1 MNHEY, CDR2 SMNVEV (reference sequence). The CDR3 has 15 amino acids. Trimming stripped 6 bases from V and 3 bases from J, with 17 bases between. The CDR3 coding sequence is TGTGCCAGCAGATCTATTAGGGACTTCTACTATGGCTACACCTTC. It translates to CASRSIRDFYYGYTF.

This clone was seen once. The chain is built from TRBV14 and TRBJ1-4, with TRBD1 identical over 8 bases. Germline CDR1 reads SGHDN; CDR2 reads FVKESK. The CDR3 has 15 amino acids. The ends lost 3 bases at V and 6 bases at J; junction bases unmatched: 6. DNA for the CDR3: TGTGCCAGCAGCCATCGGACAGGGCACGATGAAAAACTGTTTTTT. This translates into CASSHRTGHDEKLFF.

Of note for this clone: At one end the junction does not follow the germline gene, possibly because of a read error. V usage is TRBV4-1 and J usage is TRBJ1-4; D unclear. The CDR3 loop spans 13 amino acids. CDR1 and CDR2 (germline): MGHRA, YSYEKL. The CDR3 DNA sequence: TGCGCCACCAGCCTACGGGGAACTGAAAAACTGTTTTTT. Translating it yields CATSLRGTEKLFF.

This sequence joins TRBV4-2 and TRBJ2-2; 7 bases are a match to TRBD2. Germline assignment: CDR1 LGHNA and CDR2 YNFKEQ. This CDR3 has 16 residues. V shed 0 bases, J shed 5 bases, and the junction held 6 bases outside the gene matches. CDR3 bases: TGTGCCAGCAGCCAAGACCAGGGAGGGCGGACCGGGGAGCTGTTTTTT. Translated: CASSQDQGGRTGELFF.

The V call is TRBV5-4, the J call TRBJ1-1, with 8 bases aligning to TRBD1. The CDR3 runs 15 residues. The germline V gene encodes CDR1 SGHNT and CDR2 YYREEE (reference sequence). The ends lost 0 bases at V and 1 base at J; junction bases unmatched: 2. CDR3 nucleotides: TGTGCCAGCAGCTTGGCCGGGACAGGGAACACTGAAGCTTTCTTT. Its protein product is CASSLAGTGNTEAFF. The variable domain in full, completed from reference TRBV5-4 and TRBJ1-1, reads ETGVTQSPTHLIKTRGQQVTLRCSSQSGHNTVSWYQQALGQGPQFIFQYYREEENGRGNFPPRFSGLQFPNYSSELNVNALELDDSALYLCASSLAGTGNTEAFFGQGTRLTVV.

The chain recombines TRBV5-1 with TRBJ2-7; no clear D gene. The ends were cut back, 0 bases at V and 3 bases at J, with 7 bases in the middle. There are 13 residues in the CDR3. CDR1 is SGHRS, CDR2 YFSETQ, per germline. The CDR3 reads CASSLAVSYEQYF. CDR3 coding DNA: TGCGCCAGCAGCTTGGCCGTTAGCTACGAGCAGTACTTC.

The chain combines TRBV7-9 with TRBJ1-1; 9 positions agree with TRBD1. Germline V CDR1 and CDR2: SEHNR, FQNEAQ (reference sequence). With 4 bases clipped from V and 1 base from J, the junction kept 1 base outside the gene matches. This CDR3 has 14 amino acids. This CDR3 is CASSSTGGNTEAFF. The CDR3 DNA follows: TGTGCCAGCAGCTCGACAGGGGGGAACACTGAAGCTTTCTTT.

The rearrangement uses TRBV29-1 and TRBJ2-1; D tentatively fits TRBD1 or TRBD2 (5 bases each). Deletions cut 2 bases from V and 0 bases from J, with 11 bases between. Germline values: CDR1 SQVTM, CDR2 ANQGSEA. This CDR3 is built from 15 residues. CDR3 nucleotides: TGCAGCGTTGAAAGGGACGCCTTCTCCTACAATGAGCAGTTCTTC. It translates to CSVERDAFSYNEQFF.

This chain links TRBV18 with TRBJ2-7; D may be TRBD1 (6 bases). V was shortened by 6 bases and J by 2 bases, with 11 bases between the two germline ends. The CDR3 is 13 residues long. Germline V gene sequence: CDR1 KGHSH, CDR2 LQKENI. The chain's CDR3 is CASSGTHTYEQYF. Here the CDR3 DNA reads TGTGCCAGCTCCGGGACACATACCTACGAGCAGTACTTC.

This sequence joins TRBV18 and TRBJ1-2; 7 bases agree with TRBD1. V shed 4 bases and J 1 base; nucleotides not matched to a gene: 3. CDR3 length equals 14 residues. CDR1 KGHSH and CDR2 LQKENI come from the germline V gene. The CDR3: CASSRGTDNYGYTF. CDR3 coding DNA: TGTGCCAGCTCACGGGGGACAGATAACTATGGCTACACCTTC.

The V call is TRBV4-3, the J call TRBJ2-7, with TRBD1 identical over 10 bases. The V gene's germline CDR1 is LGHNA and CDR2 YSLEER. The junction had 7 bases not matched to a gene; V was cut back by 4 bases and J by 7 bases. The CDR3 runs 14 residues. The CDR3, as DNA: TGCGCCAGCAGCCTGGGACAGGGGCCGGGGGAGCAGTACTTC. The encoded protein is CASSLGQGPGEQYF.

This chain links TRBV29-1 with TRBJ1-5; D is undetermined. Germline CDR1 and CDR2: SQVTM and ANQGSEA. This CDR3 contains 13 residues. V was pared by 4 bases and J by 0 bases, with 7 bases between. The DNA for the CDR3 is TGCAGCGTTGCCGGTAATAGCAATCAGCCCCAGCATTTT. Its translation: CSVAGNSNQPQHF. The full variable domain, completed using reference TRBV29-1 and TRBJ1-5, is SAVISQKPSRDICQRGTSLTIQCQVDSQVTMMFWYRQQPGQSLTLIATANQGSEATYESGFVIDKFPISRPNLTFSTLTVSNMSPEDSSIYLCSVAGNSNQPQHFGDGTRLSIL.

J is TRBJ2-2 and V is TRBV7-9; D not certain. The CDR3 consists of 12 residues. V was clipped by 7 bases and J by 2 bases, with 5 bases between them. Germline loops: CDR1 SEHNR, CDR2 FQNEAQ (reference sequence). The chain's CDR3 is CASNINTGELFF. The CDR3 nucleotides read TGTGCCAGCAACATTAACACCGGGGAGCTGTTTTTT.

The chain is built from TRBV2 and TRBJ1-4, with 7 bases that match TRBD1. The germline CDR1 and CDR2 sequences are SNHLY and FYNNEI. This CDR3 is 15 amino acids long. V shed 2 bases, J shed 6 bases, and the junction held 6 bases outside the gene matches. CDR3 coding DNA: TGTGCCAGCAGTGAAAAGACAGGGTGGGATGAAAAACTGTTTTTT. This gives the protein CASSEKTGWDEKLFF.

The sample holds one count of this clone. The chain links TRBV28 to TRBJ2-4; 12 bases align to TRBD2. CDR3 size: 21 residues. CDR1 and CDR2 (germline): MDHEN, SYDVKM. Trimming cost V 5 bases and J 0 bases; bases outside gene matches: 17. The CDR3 sequence: CASSRTAPRLAGAGAKNIQYF. CDR3 DNA: TGTGCCAGCAGTCGGACAGCTCCCCGACTAGCGGGAGCAGGAGCCAAAAACATTCAGTACTTC.

This clone was counted a single time. This chain joins TRBV18 and TRBJ1-2; 7 bases agree with TRBD1. CDR1 and CDR2 (germline): KGHSH, LQKENI. The CDR3 contains 12 residues. V shed 4 bases and J 8 bases; nucleotides not matched to a gene: 4. For the CDR3, the DNA is TGTGCCAGCTCACACAGGGGAGAAGGCTACACCTTC. Translating it yields CASSHRGEGYTF.

The V call is TRBV11-2, the J call TRBJ2-1, with a possible D match to TRBD1 (5 bases). The CDR3 totals 15 residues. The V gene lost 3 bases and the J gene lost 2 bases, with 11 bases spanning the gap. The germline V gene has CDR1 SGHAT and CDR2 FQNNGV. The CDR3 loop reads CASSFRQRAYNEQFF. CDR3 nucleotide sequence: TGTGCCAGCAGCTTTCGACAGAGAGCCTACAATGAGCAGTTCTTC.

V gene TRBV14 combines with J gene TRBJ2-6; D is undetermined. With 0 bases removed from V and 5 bases from J, the gap between germline ends came to 2 bases. This CDR3 is built from 13 residues. Germline V gene lookup returns CDR1 SGHDN and CDR2 FVKESK. CDR3 bases: TGTGCCAGCAGCCAAGACAGGGCCAACGTCCTGACTTTC. It is translated as CASSQDRANVLTF.

The chain is built from TRBV4-2 and TRBJ2-5; 12 positions agree with TRBD2. CDR1 is LGHNA, CDR2 YNFKEQ, per germline. Germline trimming cut 1 base from V and 5 bases from J; bases unmatched to any gene: 5. The CDR3 contains 16 residues. The CDR3 DNA is TGTGCCAGCAGCCAAGGGGAGACTAGCGGGAGCGAGACCCAGTACTTC. It translates to CASSQGETSGSETQYF.

This chain links TRBV6-5 with TRBJ2-1; D possibly corresponds to TRBD1 (6 bases). Germline CDR1 MNHEY, CDR2 SVGAGI. Trimming left V 6 bases short and J 6 bases short, with 12 bases between. The CDR3 sequence is 13 residues long. CDR3 nucleotide sequence: TGTGCCAGCAGATTGGGGGCGGGCAATGAGCAGTTCTTC. Amino acid sequence: CASRLGAGNEQFF.

This chain uses TRBV20-1 with TRBJ2-3; no definite D call. This CDR3 is built from 10 residues. V shed 7 bases and J shed 4 bases, with 6 bases lying between them. Germline assignment: CDR1 DFQATT and CDR2 SNEGSKA (reference sequence). The CDR3 nucleotides are TGCAGTGTTAGGGCAGATACGCAGTATTTT. It encodes CSVRADTQYF.

This CDR3 is CASSSVGIQAFF. Here the CDR3 DNA reads TGTGCCAGCAGCTCCGTCGGTATCCAAGCTTTCTTT. The chain combines TRBV13 with TRBJ1-1; D is unclear. CDR1 is PRHDT and CDR2 is FYEKMQ in the germline V gene (reference sequence). The CDR3 is made up of 12 amino acids. V lost 4 bases to trimming and J lost 9 bases, with 12 bases between them. The whole variable domain, remainder taken from reference TRBV13 and TRBJ1-1, is AAGVIQSPRHLIKEKRETATLKCYPIPRHDTVYWYQQGPGQDPQFLISFYEKMQSDKGSIPDRFSAQQFSDYHSELNMSSLELGDSALYFCASSSVGIQAFFGQGTRLTVV.

The chain links TRBV9 to TRBJ2-7, with 10 positions matching TRBD1. Germline-derived CDR1 and CDR2 are SGDLS and YYNGEE. Trimming took 3 bases from V and 8 from J; bases not matched to a gene: 2. The CDR3 is 12 amino acids. The CDR3 DNA follows: TGTGCCAGCAGCGGACAGGGGGCACAGCAGTACTTC. Its translation is CASSGQGAQQYF.

This chain joins TRBV7-9 and TRBJ2-2, with 8 bases fitting TRBD2. The J segment lost 4 bases and the V segment lost 5 bases, leaving 9 bases of the junction unmatched. The CDR3 has 16 residues. The germline gives CDR1 SEHNR, CDR2 FQNEAQ (reference sequence). The CDR3 sequence is CASSRPGLDRTGELFF. CDR3 nucleotides: TGTGCCAGCAGCAGACCGGGACTAGATCGCACCGGGGAGCTGTTTTTT.